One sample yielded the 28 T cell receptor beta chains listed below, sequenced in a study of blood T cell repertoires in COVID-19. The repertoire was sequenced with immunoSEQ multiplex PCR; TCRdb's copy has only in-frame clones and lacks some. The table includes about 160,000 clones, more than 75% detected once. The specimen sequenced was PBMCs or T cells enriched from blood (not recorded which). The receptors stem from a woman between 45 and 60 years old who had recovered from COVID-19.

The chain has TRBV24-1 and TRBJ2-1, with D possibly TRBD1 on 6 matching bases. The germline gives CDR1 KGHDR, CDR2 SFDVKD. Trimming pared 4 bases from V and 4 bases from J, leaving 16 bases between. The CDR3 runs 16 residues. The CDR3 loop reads CATSEPVAQGYNEQFF. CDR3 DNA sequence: TGTGCCACCAGTGAACCGGTGGCTCAGGGGTACAATGAGCAGTTCTTC.

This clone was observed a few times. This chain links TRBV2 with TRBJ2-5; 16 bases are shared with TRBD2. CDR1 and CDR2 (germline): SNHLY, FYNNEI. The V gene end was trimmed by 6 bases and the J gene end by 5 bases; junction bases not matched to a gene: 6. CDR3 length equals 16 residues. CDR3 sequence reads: CASRGLAGGPGETQYF. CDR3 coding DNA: TGTGCCAGCAGGGGACTAGCGGGAGGGCCAGGCGAGACCCAGTACTTC.

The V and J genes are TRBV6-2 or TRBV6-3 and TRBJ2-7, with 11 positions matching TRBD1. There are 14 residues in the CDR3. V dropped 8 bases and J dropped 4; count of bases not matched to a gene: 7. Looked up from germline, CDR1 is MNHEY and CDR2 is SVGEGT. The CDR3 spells CASCRTGGEYEQYF. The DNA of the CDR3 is TGTGCCAGCTGCCGGACAGGGGGCGAGTACGAGCAGTACTTC.

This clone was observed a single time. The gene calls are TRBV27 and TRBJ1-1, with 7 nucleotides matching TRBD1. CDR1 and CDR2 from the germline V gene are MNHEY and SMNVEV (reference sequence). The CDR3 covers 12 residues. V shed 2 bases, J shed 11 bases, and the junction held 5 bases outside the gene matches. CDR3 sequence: CASSLDRVRAFF. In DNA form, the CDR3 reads TGTGCCAGCAGTTTAGACAGGGTTCGGGCTTTCTTT.

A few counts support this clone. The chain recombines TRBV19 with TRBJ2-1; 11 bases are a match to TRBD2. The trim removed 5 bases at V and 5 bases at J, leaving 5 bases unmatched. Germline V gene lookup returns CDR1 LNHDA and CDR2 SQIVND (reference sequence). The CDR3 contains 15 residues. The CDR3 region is CASSEPGLADNEQFF. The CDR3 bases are TGTGCCAGTAGTGAACCGGGACTAGCGGACAATGAGCAGTTCTTC.

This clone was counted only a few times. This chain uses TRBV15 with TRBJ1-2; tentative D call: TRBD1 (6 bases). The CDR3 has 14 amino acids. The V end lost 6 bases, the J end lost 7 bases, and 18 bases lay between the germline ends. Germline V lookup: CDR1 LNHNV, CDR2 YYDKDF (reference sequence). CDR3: CATRTSYRQAGYTF. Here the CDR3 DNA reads TGTGCCACCAGGACTTCTTATCGACAGGCTGGCTACACCTTC.

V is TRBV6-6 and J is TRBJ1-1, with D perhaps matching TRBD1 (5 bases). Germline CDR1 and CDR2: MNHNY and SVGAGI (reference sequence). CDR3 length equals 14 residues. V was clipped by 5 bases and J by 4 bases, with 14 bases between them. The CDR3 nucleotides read TGTGCCAGCAGTCCGCAGGGTGACCGCACTGAAGCTTTCTTT. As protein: CASSPQGDRTEAFF.

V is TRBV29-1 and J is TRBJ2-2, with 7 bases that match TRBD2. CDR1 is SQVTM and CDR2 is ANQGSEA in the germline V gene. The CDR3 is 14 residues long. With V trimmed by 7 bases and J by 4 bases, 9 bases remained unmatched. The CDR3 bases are TGCAGCGCCGGGACCGGCGGGGGCACCGGGGAGCTGTTTTTT. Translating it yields CSAGTGGGTGELFF.

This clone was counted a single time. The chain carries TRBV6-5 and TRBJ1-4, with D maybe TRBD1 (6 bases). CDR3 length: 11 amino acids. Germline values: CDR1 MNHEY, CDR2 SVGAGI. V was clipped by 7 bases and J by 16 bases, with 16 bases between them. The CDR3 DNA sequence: TGTGCCAGCACCCAACTGACAGGATGGTTTTTT. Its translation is CASTQLTGWFF.

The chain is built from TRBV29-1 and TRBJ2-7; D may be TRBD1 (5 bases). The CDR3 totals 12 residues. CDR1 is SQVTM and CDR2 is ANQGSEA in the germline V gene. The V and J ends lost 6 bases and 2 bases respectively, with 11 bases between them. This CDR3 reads CSVMTATYEQYF. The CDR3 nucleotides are TGCAGCGTAATGACAGCTACCTACGAGCAGTACTTC.

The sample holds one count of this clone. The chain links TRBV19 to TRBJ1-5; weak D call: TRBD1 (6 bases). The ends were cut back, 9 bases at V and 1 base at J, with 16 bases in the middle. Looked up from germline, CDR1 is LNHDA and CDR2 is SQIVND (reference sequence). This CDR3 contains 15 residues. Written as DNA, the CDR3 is TGTGCCAGCACCCACGGGGACACAAGCAATCAGCCCCAGCATTTT. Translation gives CASTHGDTSNQPQHF.

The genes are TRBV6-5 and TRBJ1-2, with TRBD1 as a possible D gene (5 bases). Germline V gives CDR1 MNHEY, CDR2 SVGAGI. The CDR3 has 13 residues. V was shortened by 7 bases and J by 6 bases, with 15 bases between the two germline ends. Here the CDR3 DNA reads TGTGCCAGCAAGGATCAGTGGGGCAATGGCTACACCTTC. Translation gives CASKDQWGNGYTF.

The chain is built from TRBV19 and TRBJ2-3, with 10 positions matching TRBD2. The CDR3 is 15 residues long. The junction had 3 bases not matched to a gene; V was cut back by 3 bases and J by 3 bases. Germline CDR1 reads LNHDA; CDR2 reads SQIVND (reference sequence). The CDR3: CASSMGSGRTDTQYF. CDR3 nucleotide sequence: TGTGCCAGTAGTATGGGTAGCGGGAGGACAGATACGCAGTATTTT. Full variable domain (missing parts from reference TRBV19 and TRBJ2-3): DGGITQSPKYLFRKEGQNVTLSCEQNLNHDAMYWYRQDPGQGLRLIYYSQIVNDFQKGDIAEGYSVSREKKESFPLTVTSAQKNPTAFYLCASSMGSGRTDTQYFGPGTRLTVL.

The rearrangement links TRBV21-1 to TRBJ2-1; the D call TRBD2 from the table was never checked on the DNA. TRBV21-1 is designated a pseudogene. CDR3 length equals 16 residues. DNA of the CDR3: TGTGCCAGCAGCAAGGTAGCGGGAGGCGGGGGGGATGAGCAGTTCTTC. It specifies CASSKVAGGGGDEQFF.

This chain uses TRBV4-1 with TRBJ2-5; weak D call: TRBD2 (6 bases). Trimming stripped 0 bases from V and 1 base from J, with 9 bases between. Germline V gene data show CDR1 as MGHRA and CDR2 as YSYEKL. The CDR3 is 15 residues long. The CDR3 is CASSQDRDFQETQYF. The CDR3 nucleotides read TGCGCCAGCAGCCAAGACCGGGACTTCCAAGAGACCCAGTACTTC.

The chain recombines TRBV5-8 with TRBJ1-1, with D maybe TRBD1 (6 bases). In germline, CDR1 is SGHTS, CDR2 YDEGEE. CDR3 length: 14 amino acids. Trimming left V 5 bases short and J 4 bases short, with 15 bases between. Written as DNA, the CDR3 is TGTGCCAGCAGTCCGAGATCAGGGGCCACTGAAGCTTTCTTT. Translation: CASSPRSGATEAFF.

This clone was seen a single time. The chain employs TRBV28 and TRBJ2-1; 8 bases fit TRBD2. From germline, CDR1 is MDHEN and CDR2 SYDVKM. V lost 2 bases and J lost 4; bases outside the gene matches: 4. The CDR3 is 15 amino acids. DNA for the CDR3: TGTGCCAGCAGTTTACCGGGAGGGCCTTACAATGAGCAGTTCTTC. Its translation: CASSLPGGPYNEQFF.

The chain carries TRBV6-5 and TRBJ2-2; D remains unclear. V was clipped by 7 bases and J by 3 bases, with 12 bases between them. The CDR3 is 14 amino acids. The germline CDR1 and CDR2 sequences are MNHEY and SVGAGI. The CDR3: CASTDNHYTGELFF. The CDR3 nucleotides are TGTGCCAGCACAGACAACCATTACACCGGGGAGCTGTTTTTT.

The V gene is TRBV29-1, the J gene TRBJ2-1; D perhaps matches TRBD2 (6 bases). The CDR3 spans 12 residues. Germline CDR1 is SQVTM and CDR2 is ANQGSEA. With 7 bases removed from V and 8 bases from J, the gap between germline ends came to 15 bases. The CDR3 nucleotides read TGCAGCGCACAAGGAGGGCCTTATGAGCAGTTCTTC. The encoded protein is CSAQGGPYEQFF.

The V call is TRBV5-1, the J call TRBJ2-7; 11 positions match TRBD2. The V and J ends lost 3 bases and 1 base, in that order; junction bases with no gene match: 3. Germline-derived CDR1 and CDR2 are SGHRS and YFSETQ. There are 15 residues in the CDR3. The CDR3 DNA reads TGCGCCAGCAGCTCTACTAGCGGGAGTTCCTACGAGCAGTACTTC. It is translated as CASSSTSGSSYEQYF.

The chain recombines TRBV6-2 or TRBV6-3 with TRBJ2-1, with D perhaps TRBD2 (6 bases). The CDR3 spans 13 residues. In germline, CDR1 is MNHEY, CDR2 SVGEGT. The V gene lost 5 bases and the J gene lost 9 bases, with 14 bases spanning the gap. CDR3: CASSTPPGGEQFF. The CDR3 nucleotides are TGTGCCAGCAGTACGCCGCCCGGGGGTGAGCAGTTCTTC.

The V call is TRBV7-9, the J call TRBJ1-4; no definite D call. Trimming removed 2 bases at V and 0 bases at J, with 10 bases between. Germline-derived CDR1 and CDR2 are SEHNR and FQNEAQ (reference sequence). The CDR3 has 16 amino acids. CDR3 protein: CASSLPKSTTNEKLFF. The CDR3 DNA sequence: TGTGCCAGCAGCTTACCAAAGAGCACAACTAATGAAAAACTGTTTTTT.

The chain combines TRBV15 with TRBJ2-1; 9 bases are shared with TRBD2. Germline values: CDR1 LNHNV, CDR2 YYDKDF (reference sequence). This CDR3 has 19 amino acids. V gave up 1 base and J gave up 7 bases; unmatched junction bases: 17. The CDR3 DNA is TGTGCCACCAGCAGAGCGAGAAATATAGCGGGAGATCATGGGAATGAGCAGTTCTTC. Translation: CATSRARNIAGDHGNEQFF.

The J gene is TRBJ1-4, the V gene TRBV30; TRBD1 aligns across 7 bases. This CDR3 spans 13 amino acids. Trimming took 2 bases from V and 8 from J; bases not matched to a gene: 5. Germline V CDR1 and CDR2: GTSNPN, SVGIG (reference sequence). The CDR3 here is CAWSLTGKEKLFF. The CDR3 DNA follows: TGTGCCTGGAGTCTGACAGGGAAAGAAAAACTGTTTTTT.

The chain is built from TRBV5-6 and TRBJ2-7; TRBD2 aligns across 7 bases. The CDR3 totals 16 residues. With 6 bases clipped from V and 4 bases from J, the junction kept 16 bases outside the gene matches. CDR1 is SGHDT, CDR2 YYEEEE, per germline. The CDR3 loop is CASNNRRDRGRYEQYF. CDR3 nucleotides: TGTGCCAGCAACAACCGCAGGGATCGCGGGAGATACGAGCAGTACTTC.

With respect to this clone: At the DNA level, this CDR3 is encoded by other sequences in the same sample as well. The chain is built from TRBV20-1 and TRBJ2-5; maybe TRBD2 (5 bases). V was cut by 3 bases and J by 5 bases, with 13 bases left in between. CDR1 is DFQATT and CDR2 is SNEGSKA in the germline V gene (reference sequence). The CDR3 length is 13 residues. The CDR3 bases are TGCAGTGCTAGTTCCAGGTCGGGGGAGACCCAGTACTTC. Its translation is CSASSRSGETQYF.

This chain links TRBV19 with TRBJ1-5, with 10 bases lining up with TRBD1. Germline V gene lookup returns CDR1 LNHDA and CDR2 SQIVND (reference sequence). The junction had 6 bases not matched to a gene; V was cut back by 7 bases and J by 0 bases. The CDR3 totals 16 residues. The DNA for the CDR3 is TGTGCCAGTACCCCGGACAGGGGGTTTAGCAATCAGCCCCAGCATTTT. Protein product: CASTPDRGFSNQPQHF.

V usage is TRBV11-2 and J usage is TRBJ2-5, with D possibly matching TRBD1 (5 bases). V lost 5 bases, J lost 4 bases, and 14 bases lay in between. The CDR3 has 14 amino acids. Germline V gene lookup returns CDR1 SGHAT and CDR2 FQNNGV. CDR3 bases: TGTGCCAGCAGCACAGGCCAGGGTGGAGAGACCCAGTACTTC. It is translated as CASSTGQGGETQYF.